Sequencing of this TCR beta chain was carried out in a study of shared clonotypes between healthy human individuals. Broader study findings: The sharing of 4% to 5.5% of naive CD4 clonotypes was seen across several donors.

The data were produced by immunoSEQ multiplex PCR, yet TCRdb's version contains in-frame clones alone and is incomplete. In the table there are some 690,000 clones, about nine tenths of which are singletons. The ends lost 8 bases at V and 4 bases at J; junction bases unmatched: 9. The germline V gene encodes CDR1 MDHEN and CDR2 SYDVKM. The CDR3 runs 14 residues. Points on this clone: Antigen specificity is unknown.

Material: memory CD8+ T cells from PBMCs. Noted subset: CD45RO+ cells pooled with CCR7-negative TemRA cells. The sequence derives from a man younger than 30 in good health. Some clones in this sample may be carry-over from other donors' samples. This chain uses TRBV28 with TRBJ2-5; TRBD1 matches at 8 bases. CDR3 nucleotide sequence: TGTGCCAGCTGCAGGGGGCTTGACCTAGAGACCCAGTACTTC. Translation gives CASCRGLDLETQYF.